This T cell receptor (beta chain) originates from a study of T cell repertoires in cytomegalovirus infection. V was trimmed by 5 bases and J by 5 bases, leaving 13 bases between them. Germline values: CDR1 MNHEY, CDR2 SMNVEV (reference sequence). There are 14 residues in the CDR3. MiXCR, applied by TCRdb to the reads, yields one record per CDR3 protein. The sample lists fewer than 550,000 distinct CDR3 sequences, 16% seen once, with roughly 25% in the top ten. The rearrangement links TRBV27 to TRBJ2-1; tentative D call: TRBD1 (6 bases). This TCR derives from a human donor in good health (CMV status not recorded). Some clones in this sample may be carry-over from other donors' samples. Input material: CD8+ T cells from PBMCs. The CDR3 nucleotides are TGTGCCAGCAGTCCCGAACCAGGGGACAATGAGCAGTTCTTC. This sequence encodes CASSPEPGDNEQFF.